This T cell receptor (beta chain) appears in the sequencing data of a study of early T cells in non-severe SARS-CoV-2 infection (TCRdb year 2021). General notes on the study: Bulk RNA from unsorted whole blood was used for TCR sequencing, so alpha and beta chains could not be paired.

A case-control design nested within a healthcare worker cohort in London, UK, was used, with weekly nasopharyngeal swab PCR tests and blood sampling performed. Healthcare workers were recruited during the week of the UK lockdown, between 23 and 31 March 2020, and followed weekly for up to roughly 15 weeks. This clonotype was picked up many times. Its antigen is still unknown. The record has no base qualities; no much larger clone is one base away. CDR1 and CDR2 are read off the germline V gene as SGHAT and FQNNGV. The CDR3 holds 16 amino acids from the cysteine to the phenylalanine. Only the CDR3 portion is preserved as DNA: 48 bases, with reading frame beginning at the first base. V and J are trimmed by 1 base and 6 bases, and the gene matches miss 10 bases of the junction. Receptors were amplified or captured by 5' RACE. Sequencing took place on a NextSeq 500. The TCR library protocol attached unique molecular identifiers to individual cDNA molecules to correct for sequencing error and PCR bias. TCR alpha and beta chains were both sequenced, and the abundances of alpha and beta sequences in each sample were closely correlated with each other. The source study handled its data this way. Decombinator V4 was used to annotate TCR sequences for V gene, J gene and CDR3. TCRs were defined as expanded if a significant change between any two time points was detected under a Poisson model with p below 0.0001. TCR abundances were normalised to the total number of TCRs sequenced per sample and expressed as counts per million. MAIT TCRs were defined by TRAV1-2 paired with TRAJ12, TRAJ20 or TRAJ33, and iNKT TCRs by TRAV10 paired with TRAJ18. VDJdb, accessed on 1 November 2021, was searched for TCRs annotated for CMV, EBV and SARS-CoV-2, and TCRs annotated for more than one antigen were excluded. TCRdb trimmed public reads at Q25 via fastp, called clones via MiXCR and kept in-frame beta chains. Rows are combined by CDR3 protein, so each entry shows the most common genes and DNA. The V and J calls shown here were made by TCRdb, not taken from the authors' results. The sample profile shows 85,000 to 95,000 distinct CDR3 sequences; approximately 15% of them were found once. 0.58% of the sample belongs to the ten largest clones.

Broader findings and caveats from the paper: Matching against VDJdb was skewed toward anti-spike CD8 responses, likely underestimated virus-specific expansions, and missed private and CD4 specificities.

The receptor was isolated from an adult who was a healthcare worker with PCR-confirmed SARS-CoV-2 infection or an uninfected control (not recorded which). The sample consisted of whole blood. The chain joins TRBV11-2 to TRBJ1-1, with TRBD1 matching 8 junction bases. The CDR3 protein: CASSLVKTGVGPEAFF. The DNA sequence reads TGTGCCAGCAGCTTAGTTAAGACAGGGGTCGGCCCTGAAGCTTTCTTT.